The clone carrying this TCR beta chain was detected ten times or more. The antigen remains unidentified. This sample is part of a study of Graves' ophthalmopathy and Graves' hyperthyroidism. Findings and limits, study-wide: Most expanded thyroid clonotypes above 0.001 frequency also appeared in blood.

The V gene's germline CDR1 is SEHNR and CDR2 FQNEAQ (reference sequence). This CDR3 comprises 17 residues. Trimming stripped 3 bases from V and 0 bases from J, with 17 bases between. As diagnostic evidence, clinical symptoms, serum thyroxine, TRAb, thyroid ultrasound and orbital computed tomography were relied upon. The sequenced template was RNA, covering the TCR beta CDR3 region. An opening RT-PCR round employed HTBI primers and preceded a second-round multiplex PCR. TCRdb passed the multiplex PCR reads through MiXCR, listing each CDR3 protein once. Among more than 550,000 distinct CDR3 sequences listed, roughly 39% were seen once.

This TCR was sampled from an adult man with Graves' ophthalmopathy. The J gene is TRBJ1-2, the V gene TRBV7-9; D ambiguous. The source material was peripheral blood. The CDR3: CASSFPKVTGANYGYTF. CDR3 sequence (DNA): TGTGCCAGCAGCTTCCCAAAGGTGACTGGAGCTAACTATGGCTACACCTTC.